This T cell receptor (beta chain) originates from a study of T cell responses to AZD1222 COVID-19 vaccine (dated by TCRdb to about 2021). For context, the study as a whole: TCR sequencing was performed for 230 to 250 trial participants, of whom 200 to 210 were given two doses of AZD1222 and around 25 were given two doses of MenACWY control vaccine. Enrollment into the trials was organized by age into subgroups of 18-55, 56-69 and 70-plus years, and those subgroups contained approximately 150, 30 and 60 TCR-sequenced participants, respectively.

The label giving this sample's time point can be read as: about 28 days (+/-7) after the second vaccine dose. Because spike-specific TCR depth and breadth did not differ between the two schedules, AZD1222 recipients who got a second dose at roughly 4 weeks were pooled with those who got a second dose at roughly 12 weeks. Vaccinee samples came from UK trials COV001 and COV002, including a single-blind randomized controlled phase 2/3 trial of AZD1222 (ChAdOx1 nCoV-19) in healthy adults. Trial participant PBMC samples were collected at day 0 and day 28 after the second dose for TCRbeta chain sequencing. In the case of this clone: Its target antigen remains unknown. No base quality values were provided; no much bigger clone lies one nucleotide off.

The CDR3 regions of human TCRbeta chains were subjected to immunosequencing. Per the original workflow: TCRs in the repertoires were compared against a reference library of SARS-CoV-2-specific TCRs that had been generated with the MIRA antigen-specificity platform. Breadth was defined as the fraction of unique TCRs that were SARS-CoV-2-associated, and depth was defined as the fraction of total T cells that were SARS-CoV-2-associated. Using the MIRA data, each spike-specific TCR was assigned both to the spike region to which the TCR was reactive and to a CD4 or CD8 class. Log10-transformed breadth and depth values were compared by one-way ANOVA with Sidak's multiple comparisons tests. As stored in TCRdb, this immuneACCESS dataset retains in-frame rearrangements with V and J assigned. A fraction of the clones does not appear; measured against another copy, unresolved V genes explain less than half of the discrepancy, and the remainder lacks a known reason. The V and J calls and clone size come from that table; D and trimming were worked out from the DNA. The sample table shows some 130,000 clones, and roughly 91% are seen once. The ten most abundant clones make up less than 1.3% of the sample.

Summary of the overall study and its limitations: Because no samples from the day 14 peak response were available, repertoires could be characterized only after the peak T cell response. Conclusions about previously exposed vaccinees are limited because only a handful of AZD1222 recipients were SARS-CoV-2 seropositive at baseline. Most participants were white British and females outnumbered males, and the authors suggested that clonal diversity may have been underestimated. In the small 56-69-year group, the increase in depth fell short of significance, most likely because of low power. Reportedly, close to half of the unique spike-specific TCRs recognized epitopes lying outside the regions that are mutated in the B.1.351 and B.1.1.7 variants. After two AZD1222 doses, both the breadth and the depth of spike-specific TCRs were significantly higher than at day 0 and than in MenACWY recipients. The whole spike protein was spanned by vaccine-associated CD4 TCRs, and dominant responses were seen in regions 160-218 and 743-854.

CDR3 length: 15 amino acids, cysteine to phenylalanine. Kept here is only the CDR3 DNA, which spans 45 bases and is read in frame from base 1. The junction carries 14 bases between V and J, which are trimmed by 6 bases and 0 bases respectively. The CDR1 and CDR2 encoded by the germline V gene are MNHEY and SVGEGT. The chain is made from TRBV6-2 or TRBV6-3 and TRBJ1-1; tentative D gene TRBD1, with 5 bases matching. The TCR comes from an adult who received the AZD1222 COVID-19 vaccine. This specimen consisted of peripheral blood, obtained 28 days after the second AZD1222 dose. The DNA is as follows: TGTGCCAGCAGCAGGGTATTCCAGATGAACACTGAAGCTTTCTTT. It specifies CASSRVFQMNTEAFF.